Listed below are T cell receptor beta chains from one sample, sequenced in a study of low-dose radiotherapy and immunotherapy resistance in tumors. MiXCR, applied by TCRdb to the reads, yields one record per CDR3 protein. The table has nearly 95,000 distinct CDR3 sequences, more than 7.5% seen once; the top ten hold around 0.98%. The source material was PBMCs, sampled before treatment. The receptors stem from a male donor with prostate cancer. CDR3s include the opening cysteine and the closing phenylalanine or tryptophan. The order of the fields is V gene, J gene, D gene, CDR3 protein. The D gene is left open where the match is weak.

V: TRBV7-2; J: TRBJ2-7; D: -; CDR3: CASSQGGTGTYEQYF
V: TRBV7-2; J: TRBJ2-3; D: TRBD2; CDR3: CASSPGGGTFTDTQYF
V: TRBV2; J: TRBJ2-2; D: -; CDR3: CASSEEGGYTGELFF
V: TRBV6-6; J: TRBJ1-5; D: -; CDR3: CASGTPGDSNQPQHF
V: TRBV7-2; J: TRBJ2-5; D: TRBD2; CDR3: CASSPRTSGQETQYF
V: TRBV20-1; J: TRBJ2-1; D: TRBD2; CDR3: CSARDGRLAGYNEQFF
V: TRBV16; J: TRBJ2-7; D: -; CDR3: CASSKGYEQYF
V: TRBV12-3/TRBV12-4; J: TRBJ2-1; D: TRBD2; CDR3: CASSLILAGVGEQFF
V: TRBV7-9; J: TRBJ2-7; D: TRBD2; CDR3: CASRSGTSGRGEQYF
V: TRBV11-2; J: TRBJ1-5; D: -; CDR3: CASSLDYGGGQPQHF
V: TRBV28; J: TRBJ2-4; D: TRBD2; CDR3: CASSLGFQGGNIQYF
V: TRBV20-1; J: TRBJ1-1; D: TRBD1; CDR3: CSALGQVNTEAFF
V: TRBV19; J: TRBJ1-5; D: -; CDR3: CASSILSGELRSNQPQHF
V: TRBV10-3; J: TRBJ2-3; D: -; CDR3: CAISAPGISSDTQYF
V: TRBV9; J: TRBJ2-1; D: TRBD1; CDR3: CASSVGGDRGHEQFF
V: TRBV7-2; J: TRBJ2-1; D: -; CDR3: CASSKTREQFF
V: TRBV30; J: TRBJ2-7; D: -; CDR3: CAWSLYEQYF
V: TRBV4-2; J: TRBJ2-1; D: -; CDR3: CASSQGRTTNNEQFF
V: TRBV6-6; J: TRBJ2-3; D: TRBD2; CDR3: CASSRAGGEQDTQYF
V: TRBV29-1; J: TRBJ1-4; D: -; CDR3: CSVDSGATNEKLVFF
V: TRBV6-1; J: TRBJ2-5; D: -; CDR3: CASKRGVGGAEETQYF
V: TRBV6-6; J: TRBJ1-4; D: TRBD1; CDR3: CASSSQGAWEKLFF
V: TRBV15; J: TRBJ2-5; D: -; CDR3: CATSDLWRTEGETQYF
V: TRBV4-3; J: TRBJ1-2; D: TRBD1; CDR3: CASSQEQGPYGYTF
V: TRBV7-9; J: TRBJ2-5; D: TRBD2; CDR3: CASSYGAGGPMETQYF
V: TRBV6-5; J: TRBJ2-7; D: TRBD2; CDR3: CASSSPWTSGSYEQYF
V: TRBV3-1; J: TRBJ2-5; D: -; CDR3: CASSLRGTGEETQYF
V: TRBV28; J: TRBJ1-5; D: TRBD1; CDR3: CASSLGTGTGLQPQHF
V: TRBV6-2/TRBV6-3; J: TRBJ1-3; D: TRBD1; CDR3: CASGDRTSSGNTIYF
V: TRBV28; J: TRBJ2-5; D: -; CDR3: CASSFTPRFEVDQETQYF
V: TRBV2; J: TRBJ2-7; D: -; CDR3: CASTLTATPYEQYF
V: TRBV7-9; J: TRBJ2-7; D: TRBD1; CDR3: CASSRGTGSSYEQYF
V: TRBV7-9; J: TRBJ2-1; D: -; CDR3: CASSLIGSNEQFF
V: TRBV30; J: TRBJ2-7; D: TRBD2; CDR3: CAWSSYSGRDSYEQYF
V: TRBV5-4; J: TRBJ2-1; D: -; CDR3: CASSLGRTANEQFF
V: TRBV19; J: TRBJ2-5; D: -; CDR3: CASSTPGRETQYF
V: TRBV3-1; J: TRBJ1-2; D: -; CDR3: CASSQDRRGGGDYGYTF
V: TRBV20-1; J: TRBJ2-1; D: -; CDR3: CSARDHLLDEQFF
V: TRBV18; J: TRBJ1-1; D: -; CDR3: CASSPNAGSAAFF
V: TRBV18; J: TRBJ2-1; D: TRBD2; CDR3: CASSRKGTSAGYEQFF
V: TRBV6-2/TRBV6-3; J: TRBJ2-7; D: TRBD2; CDR3: CASSYPEGGLAYEQYF
V: TRBV19; J: TRBJ2-1; D: TRBD2; CDR3: CASSLPGAGGLYNEQFF
V: TRBV20-1; J: TRBJ2-7; D: TRBD2; CDR3: CSARGQPGLAALSYEQYF
V: TRBV5-1; J: TRBJ1-2; D: TRBD1; CDR3: CASSTGQGNYGYTF
V: TRBV28; J: TRBJ2-7; D: TRBD2; CDR3: CASTSWTSGSYEQYF
V: TRBV18; J: TRBJ2-1; D: -; CDR3: CASSPGVVNEQFF
V: TRBV20-1; J: TRBJ2-7; D: -; CDR3: CSASSGTGYEQYF
V: TRBV5-1; J: TRBJ1-1; D: -; CDR3: CASSTADGAGEAFF
V: TRBV21-1; J: TRBJ2-1; D: -; CDR3: CASSKSSSLAHTYNEQFF
V: TRBV28; J: TRBJ2-4; D: TRBD2; CDR3: CASRIAGGVKNIQYF
V: TRBV14; J: TRBJ2-3; D: TRBD2; CDR3: CASSQTGTSGSWYTQYF
V: TRBV7-2; J: TRBJ1-2; D: TRBD1; CDR3: CASSLGTGGAYGYTF